The source of this T cell receptor beta chain is a study of identical twins. This CDR3 has 15 amino acids. Germline CDR1 MDHEN, CDR2 SYDVKM. With 3 bases clipped from V and 5 bases from J, the junction kept 5 bases outside the gene matches. Using its own MiXCR run on the 5' RACE reads, TCRdb lists one record per CDR3 protein. The data show hundreds of thousands of distinct CDR3 sequences, with 5.5% to 6.5% seen just once and 1.5% to 2% held by the top ten. The gene calls are TRBV28 and TRBJ2-1; the match to TRBD2 covers 9 bases. The material sequenced was naive T cells sorted from blood. This receptor was obtained from a man between 18 and 29 years old in good health. The DNA for the CDR3 is TGTGCCAGCAGTTTCGGACTAGCGAGTGACAATGAGCAGTTCTTC. It specifies CASSFGLASDNEQFF.